The sample holds many counts of the clone carrying this TCR beta chain. CDR3 and TCR beta VDJ profiling relied on genomic DNA as the template. TCRdb reprocessed the reads via MiXCR and lists one record per CDR3 protein. The data show about 120,000 distinct CDR3 sequences, approximately 50% seen once. These data originate in a study of CD8+CD57+ T cells in acquired aplastic anemia. Patients selected for sequencing had displayed CD8+CD57+ cell expansion by flow cytometry. V lost 0 bases, J lost 4 bases, and 19 bases lay in between. Looked up from germline, CDR1 is SGHDT and CDR2 is YYEEEE. This CDR3 spans 17 amino acids.

The J gene is TRBJ1-1, the V gene TRBV5-6, with a possible D match to TRBD1 (6 bases). Specimen: sorted CD4+, CD8+, or CD8+CD57+ T cells (not recorded which) from PBMCs. The receptor was isolated from a human donor with aplastic anemia. CDR3 amino acids: CASSLAGTPKRATEAFF. The CDR3 nucleotides read TGTGCCAGCAGCTTGGCGGGGACACCCAAGAGGGCCACTGAAGCTTTCTTT.